This TCR beta chain was sequenced during a study of T cell repertoires in cytomegalovirus infection. Study background: Indicated by public TCR beta signatures were CMV infection and matching HLA type.

MiXCR, run by TCRdb on the reads, gives a single entry per CDR3 protein. The sample has some 200,000 distinct CDR3 sequences, 7.5% to 10% seen once. This clonotype was counted a few times. Its cognate antigen is unknown. Notes on the study in general: Cumulated frequencies of public TCR beta families served to identify carriers of CMV plus the relevant HLA. HLA-C-restricted CMV clonotypes gave the most frequent clonotype in two of eight donors.

The sequence was obtained from a human donor in good health (CMV status not recorded). Some clones in this sample may be carry-over from other donors' samples. Input material: PBMCs.

In DNA form, the CDR3 reads TGTGCCAGCAGTTCCGGGACTAGCGCCTACCTTCTGTACTTC. This encodes CASSSGTSAYLLYF. The V call is TRBV28, the J call TRBJ2-5; 10 nucleotides line up with TRBD2. The CDR3 is 14 residues long. V shed 4 bases, J shed 13 bases, and the junction held 12 bases outside the gene matches. Germline V lookup: CDR1 MDHEN, CDR2 SYDVKM.